The next 11 T cell receptor beta chains were all read from a single sample in a study of spatial heterogeneity in lung cancer. Time point specified: sample taken at primary tumor resection. One entry per CDR3 protein, called by TCRdb with MiXCR from the 5' RACE reads. The sample lists 45,000 to 55,000 distinct CDR3 sequences, approximately 5% seen once, with 11% in the top ten. Source: PBMCs, taken at surgery. All receptors come from a male donor with early-stage non-small cell lung cancer.

This clonotype was counted many times. V usage is TRBV19 and J usage is TRBJ1-3; D unclear. V gave up 4 bases and J gave up 0 bases, with 10 bases separating them. This CDR3 contains 15 residues. Germline loops: CDR1 LNHDA, CDR2 SQIVND (reference sequence). CDR3 sequence (DNA): TGTGCCAGTAGTAGAGGACCTTCCTCTGGAAACACCATATATTTT. It specifies CASSRGPSSGNTIYF.

This clonotype was recorded many times. This sequence joins TRBV11-3 and TRBJ2-1, with TRBD2 identical over 11 bases. This CDR3 region has 14 residues. Per the germline V gene, CDR1 is SGHNT and CDR2 is YENEEA. After removal of 5 bases from V and 9 bases from J, the junction contained 6 bases not matched to a gene. The CDR3 spells CASSLAGGGGEQFF. The CDR3 DNA sequence: TGTGCCAGCAGCCTAGCGGGAGGTGGCGGTGAGCAGTTCTTC.

This clonotype showed up many times. The chain couples TRBV28 to TRBJ1-6; D uncertain. Per the germline V gene, CDR1 is MDHEN and CDR2 is SYDVKM. With 8 bases removed from V and 6 bases from J, the gap between germline ends came to 11 bases. CDR3 length: 13 residues. As DNA, the CDR3 is TGTGCCAGCGGCCGCCTGCGTAATTCACCCCTCCACTTT. Translated, it gives CASGRLRNSPLHF.

This chain links TRBV11-2 with TRBJ2-2; D is uncertain. The CDR3 is made up of 14 amino acids. Germline V gene sequence: CDR1 SGHAT, CDR2 FQNNGV. V was trimmed by 8 bases and J by 3 bases, leaving 13 bases between them. The CDR3 coding sequence is TGTGCCAGCCAAATAATGGTGGACACCGGGGAGCTGTTTTTT. Amino acid sequence: CASQIMVDTGELFF. Full variable domain (remainder filled in from reference TRBV11-2 and TRBJ2-2): EAGVAQSPRYKIIEKRQSVAFWCNPISGHATLYWYQQILGQGPKLLIQFQNNGVVDDSQLPKDRFSAERLKGVDSTLKIQPAKLEDSAVYLCASQIMVDTGELFFGEGSRLTVL.

This clonotype has at least ten counts. The V call is TRBV20-1, the J call TRBJ2-7; tentatively, D is TRBD1 (6 bases). The CDR3 has 13 amino acids. Trimming removed 5 bases from V and 9 bases from J, with 20 bases in between. Germline V lookup: CDR1 DFQATT, CDR2 SNEGSKA (reference sequence). The CDR3 sequence: CSARHYDRLGQYF. The CDR3 region has the DNA TGCAGTGCTCGTCATTATGACAGGTTAGGGCAGTACTTC.

This clonotype showed up many times. The chain joins TRBV5-1 to TRBJ2-3, with a possible D match to TRBD1 (5 bases). The CDR3 runs 13 residues. Germline V gives CDR1 SGHRS, CDR2 YFSETQ. V lost 5 bases and J 0 bases, leaving 7 bases between the germline ends. CDR3 bases: TGCGCCAGCAGGGGGCTTAGCACAGATACGCAGTATTTT. As protein: CASRGLSTDTQYF.

This clonotype showed up many times. This chain links TRBV6-2 or TRBV6-3 with TRBJ2-2; D possibly corresponds to TRBD2 (5 bases). The V and J ends lost 7 bases and 0 bases respectively, with 9 bases between them. This CDR3 is built from 14 residues. Germline V gene sequence: CDR1 MNHEY, CDR2 SVGEGT. CDR3 nucleotide sequence: TGTGCCAGCAAAGGACTTGCGAACACCGGGGAGCTGTTTTTT. Its protein is CASKGLANTGELFF.

Relative to its sample, this clonotype is medium-sized. V gene TRBV30 combines with J gene TRBJ2-1, with 10 positions matching TRBD2. The germline V gene encodes CDR1 GTSNPN and CDR2 SVGIG (reference sequence). The CDR3 sequence is 17 residues long. The J segment lost 2 bases and the V segment lost 4 bases, leaving 11 bases of the junction unmatched. The CDR3 is CAWKLLAGVQAYNEQFF. The CDR3 coding sequence is TGTGCCTGGAAATTGCTAGCGGGAGTTCAGGCCTACAATGAGCAGTTCTTC.

By frequency in the sample, this clonotype is medium-sized. CDR3 in DNA: TGTGCCAGCAGCCAAGAGGGCGTACAGGCGAACACTGAAGCTTTCTTT. Protein: CASSQEGVQANTEAFF. V gene TRBV4-2 combines with J gene TRBJ1-1; D perhaps matches TRBD1 (5 bases). The V end lost 0 bases, the J end lost 1 base, and 12 bases lay between the germline ends. The CDR3 length is 16 residues. CDR1 is LGHNA and CDR2 is YNFKEQ in the germline V gene.

Worth noting for this clonotype: This may be a read error: a much more frequent sequence differs by one nucleotide. The rearrangement joins TRBV7-2 to TRBJ2-1, with no clear D. From germline, CDR1 is SGHTA and CDR2 FQGNSA. The CDR3 contains 15 residues. Trimming stripped 8 bases from V and 2 bases from J, with 16 bases between. CDR3 nucleotide sequence: TGTGCCAGCTGCCTCTCGGCTGGAACCTACAATGAGCAGTTCTTC. It specifies CASCLSAGTYNEQFF.

At least ten counts were recorded for this clonotype. The rearrangement uses TRBV10-2 and TRBJ2-1, with D perhaps TRBD2 (5 bases). The CDR3 runs to 14 residues. Germline CDR1 WSHSY, CDR2 SAAADI. V dropped 6 bases and J dropped 2 bases, with 11 bases sitting between them. CDR3 nucleotide sequence: TGCGCCAGCAGCATAAGCGGAGCCTACAATGAGCAGTTCTTC. Its translation: CASSISGAYNEQFF.